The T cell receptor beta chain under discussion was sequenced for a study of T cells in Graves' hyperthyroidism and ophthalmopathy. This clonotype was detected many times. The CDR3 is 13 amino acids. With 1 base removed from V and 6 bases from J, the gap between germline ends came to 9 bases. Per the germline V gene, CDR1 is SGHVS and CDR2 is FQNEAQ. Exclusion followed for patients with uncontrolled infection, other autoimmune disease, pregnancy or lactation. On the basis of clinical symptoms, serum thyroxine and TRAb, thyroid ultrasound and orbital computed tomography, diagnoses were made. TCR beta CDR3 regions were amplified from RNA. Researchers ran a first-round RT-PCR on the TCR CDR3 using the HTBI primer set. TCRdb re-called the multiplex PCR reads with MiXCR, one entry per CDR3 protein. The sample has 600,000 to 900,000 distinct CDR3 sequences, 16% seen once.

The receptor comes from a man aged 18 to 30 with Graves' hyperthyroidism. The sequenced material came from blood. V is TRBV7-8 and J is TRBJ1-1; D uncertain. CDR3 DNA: TGTGCCAGCAGCTTAGTCCCAAGCGCTGAAGCTTTCTTT. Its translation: CASSLVPSAEAFF. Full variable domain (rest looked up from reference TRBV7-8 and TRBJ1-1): GAGVSQSPRYKVAKRGQDVALRCDPISGHVSLFWYQQALGQGPEFLTYFQNEAQLDKSGLPSDRFFAERPEGSVSTLKIQRTQQEDSAVYLCASSLVPSAEAFFGQGTRLTVV.